This T cell receptor (beta chain) was recovered during a study of T cells in tumors after PD-1 blockade (dated by TCRdb to the late 2010s). About the investigation overall: Patients with prior checkpoint blockade, systemic immunosuppressant use, or recent radiotherapy or other anti-cancer therapy within 4 weeks were excluded. Patients were treated with either pembrolizumab 200 mg every 3 weeks or cemiplimab 350 mg every 2 weeks. Ongoing daily vismodegib 150 mg was also given to a subset of patients during anti-PD-1 treatment. On average, tumor samples had over 20,000 TCR templates (range 554-99,264) and roughly 5,600 unique clonotypes, 15 to 20-fold deeper than single-cell TCR sequencing. Paired single-cell RNA and TCR sequencing was done in the study on site-matched tumors from patients with BCC or SCC, both before and after anti-PD-1 therapy. Clinical response was assessed using RECIST version 1.1.

Deep TCRbeta sequencing was performed with the immunoSEQ platform. The study's own analysis went as follows. Only productive rearrangements were exported from the immunoSEQ Analyzer for further analysis. A two-sided binomial test with a Bonferroni-corrected P below 0.01 was used to identify clones that significantly expanded or contracted between timepoints. Bulk TCRbeta clonotypes were assigned T cell phenotypes by matching to single-cell RNA+TCR-seq clones sharing the same TCRbeta sequence. Clone enrichment in tumor was calculated as tumor frequency divided by PBMC frequency from bulk TCR sequencing. GLIPH was used to group TCRs into specificity groups, clusters of distinct TCRs likely recognizing common antigens via shared CDR3 motifs. Imported from immuneACCESS, the table was reduced by TCRdb to in-frame sequences with V and J called. These copies leave out some clones; in studies compared against another copy, an unresolved V gene accounts for under half, and the cause of the remainder is not known. That table is the source of V, J and clone size, and D and trimming were worked out from the DNA. In this sample the table shows about 10,000 clones, about 67% of which occur a single time. The ten most abundant clones make up around 13% of the sample.

Trimming removed 4 bases from V and 9 bases from J; the gene matches leave 5 bases unexplained. Its CDR3 holds 15 amino acids, cysteine through phenylalanine. Solely the CDR3 DNA is kept, with 45 bases framed from the first base. The germline V gene supplies CDR1 SGHTA and CDR2 FQGNSA. For this clone: Its binding antigen is unknown. No per-base quality is available; no much larger clone lies one base away.

Taken with the paper, the label for time point translates to: after anti-PD-1 therapy. Before and after PD-1 blockade, tumor biopsies came from the same primary tumor, making the samples site-matched. Genomic DNA extracted from tumor biopsies or peripheral blood was used for bulk TCRbeta sequencing, with input ranging from 616 ng to 6,004 ng. To increase sensitivity for rare clonotypes compared with single-cell TCR sequencing, remaining biopsy material was subjected to bulk TCRbeta sequencing. All patients had histologically proven advanced or metastatic basal or squamous cell carcinoma and were poor candidates for surgical resection. Of the approximately twelve patients making up the basal cell carcinoma cohort, roughly 8 underwent bulk tumor TCR sequencing. Fresh biopsies were taken from the primary tumor site, and part of the biopsy material was kept in RNAlater for exome and bulk TCR sequencing.

General conclusions and limits of the study: Approximately 41% of the TCR clonotypes from tumors also showed up in blood, and some novel exhausted tumor clones were present in pre-treatment blood, which suggests peripheral recruitment. Most exhausted CD8+ clones that expanded after therapy were novel clonotypes not detected before treatment, suggesting clonal replacement instead of reinvigoration of pre-existing clones. Clonal replacement appeared only between pre- and post-treatment samples, not between two pre-treatment samples, arguing against biopsy timing or location artifacts. Where the novel T cell clones came from was not determined, and possible sources could include lymphoid organs or rare unexpanded clones inside the tumor or in the tumor periphery.

This receptor chain uses TRBV7-2 and TRBJ2-1; TRBD2 lines up with 14 middle nucleotides. This sequence was found in a human donor with basal cell carcinoma. This sample comprised tumor tissue, obtained after anti-PD-1 treatment. The CDR3 sequence is CASSSGLAGVGEQFF. The DNA sequence is TGTGCCAGCAGCTCGGGACTAGCGGGAGTAGGTGAGCAGTTCTTC.